What follows are 18 T cell receptor beta chains derived from one specimen sequenced in a study of blood T cell repertoires in COVID-19. Profiled with immunoSEQ multiplex PCR; TCRdb holds only in-frame clones, not every one. Of roughly 250,000 clones in the sample, approximately 90% were seen once. The sequencing sample was made of PBMCs or T cells enriched from blood (not recorded which). The receptors here all came from a middle-aged man who had recovered from COVID-19.

The V and J genes are TRBV7-3 and TRBJ1-1; D is uncertain. The CDR3 has 13 amino acids. Germline values: CDR1 SGHTA, CDR2 FQGTGA. V was cut by 6 bases and J by 1 base, with 9 bases left in between. The CDR3 protein is CASSGLRNTEAFF. In nucleotides, the CDR3 is TGTGCCAGCAGTGGGCTCAGGAACACTGAAGCTTTCTTT.

V is TRBV5-1 and J is TRBJ1-1, with 9 bases fitting TRBD1. With 4 bases clipped from V and 0 bases from J, the junction kept 13 bases outside the gene matches. Germline assignment: CDR1 SGHRS and CDR2 YFSETQ. The CDR3 length is 18 residues. CDR3 nucleotide sequence: TGCGCCAGCAGCCCCCGGGACAGGGTCATGGGTGTGAACACTGAAGCTTTCTTT. It specifies CASSPRDRVMGVNTEAFF.

The genes are TRBV9 and TRBJ2-5; perhaps TRBD2 as D (5 bases). The V end was cut by 0 bases, the J end by 5 bases, with 11 bases between. The CDR3 has 14 amino acids. Germline V gene lookup returns CDR1 SGDLS and CDR2 YYNGEE. CDR3 in DNA: TGTGCCAGCAGCGTAGTAGGCGCGGGTGAGACCCAGTACTTC. It codes for CASSVVGAGETQYF.

The V and J genes are TRBV19 and TRBJ1-1; D perhaps matches TRBD1 (5 bases). Germline V gene data show CDR1 as LNHDA and CDR2 as SQIVND (reference sequence). This CDR3 spans 15 amino acids. Trimming removed 8 bases from V and 2 bases from J, with 18 bases in between. DNA for the CDR3: TGTGCCAGTGAGATGTTAGGCGGGGGTAACACTGAAGCTTTCTTT. It yields the protein CASEMLGGGNTEAFF.

The rearrangement links TRBV4-3 to TRBJ2-3; D remains unclear. The length of the CDR3 is 15 residues. Per germline, CDR1 LGHNA and CDR2 YSLEER. The ends were cut back, 4 bases at V and 2 bases at J, with 13 bases in the middle. The CDR3 is CASSPTDWNTDTQYF. The CDR3 DNA follows: TGCGCCAGCAGCCCCACCGACTGGAACACAGATACGCAGTATTTT.

This clone was seen just once. This chain links TRBV4-3 with TRBJ2-1; 8 bases map to TRBD2. Trimming removed 1 base from V and 6 bases from J; junction bases left unmatched: 8. The germline V gene encodes CDR1 LGHNA and CDR2 YSLEER. This CDR3 is 16 amino acids long. The CDR3 loop reads CASSQGELAVSNEQFF. The CDR3 nucleotides are TGCGCCAGCAGCCAAGGGGAACTAGCGGTAAGCAATGAGCAGTTCTTC.

This clone was found once. The V gene is TRBV30, the J gene TRBJ1-2; 7 nucleotides align to TRBD1. This CDR3 spans 13 amino acids. V shed 4 bases and J 3 bases; nucleotides not matched to a gene: 5. CDR1 is GTSNPN, CDR2 SVGIG, per germline (reference sequence). This CDR3 reads CAWTSGTDYGYTF. For the CDR3, the DNA is TGTGCCTGGACCTCCGGGACAGACTATGGCTACACCTTC.

The table lists this clone with a count of one. The V call is TRBV4-3, the J call TRBJ1-1; D call uncertain. The CDR3 sequence is 15 residues long. Per germline, CDR1 LGHNA and CDR2 YSLEER. With 0 bases removed from V and 1 base from J, the gap between germline ends came to 9 bases. The CDR3 region is CASSQDRRGNTEAFF. CDR3 sequence (DNA): TGCGCCAGCAGCCAAGATCGGCGGGGGAACACTGAAGCTTTCTTT.

This chain connects TRBV19 to TRBJ2-2; the D is unclear. The V end was cut by 1 base, the J end by 3 bases, with 6 bases between. The CDR3 extends over 14 amino acids. Germline V gene sequence: CDR1 LNHDA, CDR2 SQIVND (reference sequence). CDR3 coding DNA: TGTGCCAGTAGTATAGCACGGGACACCGGGGAGCTGTTTTTT. Protein sequence: CASSIARDTGELFF.

The chain combines TRBV5-1 with TRBJ1-2; TRBD1 might be the D (5 bases). Germline V gives CDR1 SGHRS, CDR2 YFSETQ. V lost 4 bases and J 5 bases, leaving 15 bases between the germline ends. The length of the CDR3 is 14 residues. CDR3 loop: CASSEDKRAYGYTF. The CDR3 DNA is TGCGCCAGCAGCGAGGACAAAAGGGCATATGGCTACACCTTC.

The chain employs TRBV7-8 and TRBJ2-3; 10 bases are a match to TRBD2. Per the germline V gene, CDR1 is SGHVS and CDR2 is FQNEAQ. The CDR3 has 18 residues. Trimming removed 5 bases from V and 1 base from J; junction bases left unmatched: 12. The CDR3 loop is CASSPRGLAGARTDTQYF. The CDR3, as DNA: TGTGCCAGCAGCCCCCGTGGGCTAGCGGGGGCCCGCACAGATACGCAGTATTTT.

This rearrangement joins TRBV7-8 to TRBJ2-7, with a tentative D call TRBD2 (6 bases). Trimming removed 1 base from V and 4 bases from J, with 17 bases in between. Germline CDR1 and CDR2: SGHVS and FQNEAQ. This CDR3 contains 16 residues. CDR3 in DNA: TGTGCCAGCAGCTTAGACCCACGGCGGGGCAGTTACGAGCAGTACTTC. Amino acids: CASSLDPRRGSYEQYF.

This chain connects TRBV28 to TRBJ1-4; D may be TRBD1 (6 bases). V shed 7 bases and J shed 8 bases, with 20 bases lying between them. CDR3 size: 15 residues. Germline V gives CDR1 MDHEN, CDR2 SYDVKM. CDR3 DNA: TGTGCCAGCACCGGAGCAGGGGACCTTATAGAAAAACTGTTTTTT. Its translation is CASTGAGDLIEKLFF.

The chain recombines TRBV19 with TRBJ2-2, with 9 nucleotides matching TRBD2. The CDR3 is made up of 20 amino acids. Germline V lookup: CDR1 LNHDA, CDR2 SQIVND (reference sequence). The V segment lost 6 bases and the J segment 1 base; nucleotides outside the gene matches: 18. The CDR3 region has the DNA TGTGCCAGTAGGGTGGCCGCGTGGTTAGCGGGAGTCGGGAACACCGGGGAGCTGTTTTTT. Amino acids: CASRVAAWLAGVGNTGELFF.

The chain uses TRBV10-3 and TRBJ2-3, with a possible D match to TRBD2 (5 bases). From germline, CDR1 is ENHRY and CDR2 SYGVKD. The CDR3 sequence is 20 residues long. V lost 4 bases and J 0 bases, leaving 26 bases between the germline ends. CDR3 sequence (DNA): TGTGCCATCAGTGTAGATAGACCAGGTGCCCTACTAGGTAGCACAGATACGCAGTATTTT. Translated, it gives CAISVDRPGALLGSTDTQYF.

This sequence joins TRBV28 and TRBJ1-1; D not resolved. Germline loops: CDR1 MDHEN, CDR2 SYDVKM. V lost 6 bases to trimming and J lost 4 bases, with 15 bases between them. The CDR3 is 14 amino acids. The CDR3 sequence is CASSQVLSGTEAFF. In DNA, the CDR3 is TGTGCCAGCAGCCAAGTCTTATCAGGCACTGAAGCTTTCTTT.

The chain has TRBV5-4 and TRBJ2-7; 8 positions match TRBD2. The V gene end was trimmed by 4 bases and the J gene end by 5 bases; junction bases not matched to a gene: 14. Germline-derived CDR1 and CDR2 are SGHNT and YYREEE (reference sequence). The CDR3 totals 16 residues. CDR3 residues: CASSRIGTRASHEQYF. The CDR3 coding sequence is TGTGCCAGCAGCCGTATAGGGACTAGGGCTAGCCACGAGCAGTACTTC.

The chain couples TRBV7-3 to TRBJ1-2; D is ambiguous. The V end lost 3 bases, the J end lost 5 bases, and 4 bases lay between the germline ends. The germline CDR1 and CDR2 sequences are SGHTA and FQGTGA. The CDR3 spans 11 residues. The CDR3 region is CASSFGYGYTF. For the CDR3, the DNA is TGTGCCAGCAGCTTCGGTTATGGCTACACCTTC.